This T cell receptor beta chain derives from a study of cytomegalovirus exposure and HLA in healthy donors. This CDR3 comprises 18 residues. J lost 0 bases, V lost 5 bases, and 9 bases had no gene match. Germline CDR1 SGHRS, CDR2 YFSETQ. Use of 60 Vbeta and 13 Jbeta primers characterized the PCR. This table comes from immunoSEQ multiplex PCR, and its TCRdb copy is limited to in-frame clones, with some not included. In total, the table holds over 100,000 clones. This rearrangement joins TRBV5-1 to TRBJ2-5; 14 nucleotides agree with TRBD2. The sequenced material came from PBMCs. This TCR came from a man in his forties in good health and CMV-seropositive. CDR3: CASRAGLAGEPNQETQYF. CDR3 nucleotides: TGCGCCAGCAGAGCGGGACTAGCGGGAGAGCCGAACCAAGAGACCCAGTACTTC.